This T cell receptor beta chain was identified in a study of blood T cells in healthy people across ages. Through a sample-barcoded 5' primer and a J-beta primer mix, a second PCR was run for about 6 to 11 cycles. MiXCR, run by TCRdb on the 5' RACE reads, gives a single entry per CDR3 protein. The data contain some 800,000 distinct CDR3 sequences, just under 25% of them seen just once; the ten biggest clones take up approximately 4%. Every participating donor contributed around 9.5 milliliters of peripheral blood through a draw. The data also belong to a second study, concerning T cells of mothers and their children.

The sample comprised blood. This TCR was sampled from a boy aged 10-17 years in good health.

The CDR3 DNA follows: TGTGCCACCAGCAGAGATCCCGGGGCAACTAATGAAAAACTGTTTTTT. It yields the protein CATSRDPGATNEKLFF. This chain uses TRBV15 with TRBJ1-4; D unclear. The CDR3 sequence is 16 residues long. V was pared by 0 bases and J by 0 bases, with 8 bases between. Germline V gene sequence: CDR1 LNHNV, CDR2 YYDKDF (reference sequence).